The entry below gives a single TCR beta chain sequence along with its context. These data come from a study of shared clonotypes between healthy human individuals. The method was immunoSEQ multiplex PCR; TCRdb's version includes in-frame clones alone and lacks a portion of them. The sample contains roughly 1,500,000 clones, under 99% of which appear only once. Donors were healthy HIV-negative adults without recently reported acute infections or vaccinations. Among the donors, all were Caucasian adults who lived in Nashville, Tennessee. The specimen was naive CD4+ T cells sorted from blood. Subset: CD45RA+ positively selected. The origin of this receptor is a man aged 30 to 39 in good health.

The DNA for the CDR3 is TGTGCCAGCAGCGCGACGGGGGCCGGCTATGGCTACACCTTC. Its translation is CASSATGAGYGYTF. V and J are TRBV5-5 and TRBJ1-2, with D perhaps matching TRBD1 (6 bases). In germline, CDR1 is SGHKS, CDR2 YYEKEE (reference sequence). The CDR3 totals 14 residues. Trimming removed 4 bases at V and 4 bases at J, with 14 bases between.